These T cell receptor beta chains were read from a single sample in a study of shared clonotypes between healthy human individuals. Profiled with immunoSEQ multiplex PCR; TCRdb holds only in-frame clones, not every one. The table has 650,000 to 800,000 clones, about 90% seen once. Sequenced material: naive CD8+ T cells sorted from blood. Source of these receptors: a man younger than 45 in good health. Both conserved end residues are part of each CDR3. D genes are given only for firm matches. A row's size may be missing; if present it is once, few, many or a size class.

D gene: .; clone size: .; V gene: TRBV6-1; J gene: TRBJ1-5; CDR3 DNA: TGTGCCAGCAGTGAAGCAGGGCTGGCTCAGCCCCAGCATTTT; CDR3 protein: CASSEAGLAQPQHF
D gene: TRBD1; clone size: .; V gene: TRBV7-9; J gene: TRBJ1-1; CDR3 DNA: TGTGCCAGCAGCTTATCCCCGGGGACAGGAAGGGGAGCCACTGAAGCTTTCTTT; CDR3 protein: CASSLSPGTGRGATEAFF
D gene: .; clone size: .; V gene: TRBV5-1; J gene: TRBJ2-7; CDR3 DNA: TGCGCCAGCAGCGCGACTGTTGACAGTTCCTACGAGCAGTACTTC; CDR3 protein: CASSATVDSSYEQYF
D gene: .; clone size: .; V gene: TRBV7-9; J gene: TRBJ2-5; CDR3 DNA: TGTGCCAGCAGCCCCCCTCGGGGGTACCAAGAGACCCAGTACTTC; CDR3 protein: CASSPPRGYQETQYF
D gene: TRBD1; clone size: .; V gene: TRBV28; J gene: TRBJ2-7; CDR3 DNA: TGTGCCAGCAGTTTAGGGACAGGGGATGGCTACGAGCAGTACTTC; CDR3 protein: CASSLGTGDGYEQYF
D gene: .; clone size: few; V gene: TRBV6-1; J gene: TRBJ1-1; CDR3 DNA: TGTGCCAGCAGTGAAAAGGGGGGAGGGACCACTGAAGCTTTCTTT; CDR3 protein: CASSEKGGGTTEAFF
D gene: TRBD2; clone size: .; V gene: TRBV27; J gene: TRBJ2-2; CDR3 DNA: TGTGCCAGCAGTTTAAGTGGGCTAGCGGACACCGGGGAGCTGTTTTTT; CDR3 protein: CASSLSGLADTGELFF
D gene: TRBD2; clone size: .; V gene: TRBV5-1; J gene: TRBJ2-7; CDR3 DNA: TGCGCCAGCAGCCCGTCGGCGGGGGCCTACGAGCAGTACTTC; CDR3 protein: CASSPSAGAYEQYF
D gene: .; clone size: .; V gene: TRBV6-5; J gene: TRBJ2-1; CDR3 DNA: TGTGCCAGCAACAAACGACAGGACAATGAGCAGTTCTTC; CDR3 protein: CASNKRQDNEQFF
D gene: TRBD2; clone size: .; V gene: TRBV7-6; J gene: TRBJ2-7; CDR3 DNA: TGTGCCAGCAGCGTTAGCGGGAGGGGTGAGCAGTACTTC; CDR3 protein: CASSVSGRGEQYF
D gene: .; clone size: .; V gene: TRBV6-5; J gene: TRBJ1-3; CDR3 DNA: TGTGCCAGCAGCTCCGCGGGTGGAAATGGAAACACCATATATTTT; CDR3 protein: CASSSAGGNGNTIYF
D gene: TRBD2; clone size: .; V gene: TRBV20-1; J gene: TRBJ2-1; CDR3 DNA: TGCAGTGCCCCCCACGGGGGGGAGCAGTTCTTC; CDR3 protein: CSAPHGGEQFF
D gene: .; clone size: .; V gene: TRBV27; J gene: TRBJ1-2; CDR3 DNA: TGTGCCAGCAGTTTAATGGGGTCTGAGTATGGCTACACCTTC; CDR3 protein: CASSLMGSEYGYTF
D gene: TRBD2; clone size: .; V gene: TRBV6-1; J gene: TRBJ2-7; CDR3 DNA: TGTGCCAGCAGTGGGGCGGGAGGGGCAGGCCCTCACTACGAGCAGTACTTC; CDR3 protein: CASSGAGGAGPHYEQYF
D gene: .; clone size: .; V gene: TRBV11-2; J gene: TRBJ2-3; CDR3 DNA: TGTGCCAGCAGCTTAGGGGCCCAAGGGACAGATACGCAGTATTTT; CDR3 protein: CASSLGAQGTDTQYF
D gene: .; clone size: .; V gene: TRBV5-5; J gene: TRBJ2-7; CDR3 DNA: TGTGCCAGCAGCTATCGCGGACTCACCTACGAGCAGTACTTC; CDR3 protein: CASSYRGLTYEQYF
D gene: .; clone size: few; V gene: TRBV27; J gene: TRBJ2-2; CDR3 DNA: TGTGCCAGCGCAACTCATAGGGAGCTGTTTTTT; CDR3 protein: CASATHRELFF
D gene: TRBD1; clone size: .; V gene: TRBV2; J gene: TRBJ2-7; CDR3 DNA: TGTGCCAGCACGGACAGGGCCTACGAGCAGTACTTC; CDR3 protein: CASTDRAYEQYF
D gene: TRBD2; clone size: .; V gene: TRBV9; J gene: TRBJ2-3; CDR3 DNA: TGTGCCAGCAGCATTAGCGGGAGAGGCGCAGATACGCAGTATTTT; CDR3 protein: CASSISGRGADTQYF
D gene: .; clone size: .; V gene: TRBV9; J gene: TRBJ2-1; CDR3 DNA: TGTGCCAGCAGCCCCTGGGGCTCCGGTGAGCAGTTCTTC; CDR3 protein: CASSPWGSGEQFF
D gene: .; clone size: .; V gene: TRBV13; J gene: TRBJ1-1; CDR3 DNA: TGTGCCTCACAGCCGGGGGGCACTGAAGCTTTCTTT; CDR3 protein: CASQPGGTEAFF
D gene: .; clone size: .; V gene: TRBV14; J gene: TRBJ2-1; CDR3 DNA: TGTGCCAGCAGCCAAGAGGGCCTAGCCTTGGATGAGCAGTTCTTC; CDR3 protein: CASSQEGLALDEQFF
D gene: TRBD2; clone size: .; V gene: TRBV9; J gene: TRBJ2-2; CDR3 DNA: TGTGCCAGCAGCGGGACTAGCGGGAGTTGGGCGAACACCGGGGAGCTGTTTTTT; CDR3 protein: CASSGTSGSWANTGELFF
D gene: .; clone size: .; V gene: TRBV4-1; J gene: TRBJ1-1; CDR3 DNA: TGCGCCAGCAGCCAAGTCGCGGTGGGGGACACTGAAGCTTTCTTT; CDR3 protein: CASSQVAVGDTEAFF
D gene: TRBD1; clone size: .; V gene: TRBV29-1; J gene: TRBJ2-1; CDR3 DNA: TGCAGCGCCGGGACAGGGGCCTACAATGAGCAGTTCTTC; CDR3 protein: CSAGTGAYNEQFF
D gene: TRBD2; clone size: .; V gene: TRBV7-2; J gene: TRBJ2-7; CDR3 DNA: TGTGCCAGCAGCCTGGGACTAGCGTCCTACGAGCAGTACTTC; CDR3 protein: CASSLGLASYEQYF
D gene: .; clone size: .; V gene: TRBV11-2; J gene: TRBJ2-1; CDR3 DNA: TGTGCCAGCAGCTTAGTCAGGGCAGGGTCTTACAATGAGCAGTTCTTC; CDR3 protein: CASSLVRAGSYNEQFF
D gene: .; clone size: .; V gene: TRBV4-3; J gene: TRBJ2-7; CDR3 DNA: TGCGCCAGCAGCCAAGGAATCAATGCGCCCTACGAGCAGTACTTC; CDR3 protein: CASSQGINAPYEQYF
D gene: TRBD2; clone size: .; V gene: TRBV27; J gene: TRBJ2-1; CDR3 DNA: TGTGCCAGCAGTTTTTTGGGGGCGGGACTAGGAGACTACAATGAGCAGTTCTTC; CDR3 protein: CASSFLGAGLGDYNEQFF
D gene: .; clone size: few; V gene: TRBV10-1; J gene: TRBJ1-1; CDR3 DNA: TGCGCCAGCAGTGAATTGAGTGACCGGACAGCTCGTCACACTGAAGCTTTCTTT; CDR3 protein: CASSELSDRTARHTEAFF
D gene: TRBD1; clone size: .; V gene: TRBV15; J gene: TRBJ2-7; CDR3 DNA: TGTGCCACCAGCGGTCTTCGGGACAGGGACGAGCAGTACTTC; CDR3 protein: CATSGLRDRDEQYF
D gene: TRBD2; clone size: few; V gene: TRBV9; J gene: TRBJ2-3; CDR3 DNA: TGTGCCAGCAGCCCCCGGCTAGCGGTAACAGATACGCAGTATTTT; CDR3 protein: CASSPRLAVTDTQYF
D gene: TRBD2; clone size: .; V gene: TRBV9; J gene: TRBJ2-7; CDR3 DNA: TGTGCCAGAGCTCAGTGGGGGAGGGCGCCCTACGAGCAGTACTTC; CDR3 protein: CARAQWGRAPYEQYF
D gene: TRBD2; clone size: .; V gene: TRBV28; J gene: TRBJ2-1; CDR3 DNA: TGTGCCAGCCGGACCCGGCTCACTAGCGGGAGGGCCCTAGTGCAGTTCTTC; CDR3 protein: CASRTRLTSGRALVQFF
D gene: .; clone size: .; V gene: TRBV9; J gene: TRBJ2-3; CDR3 DNA: TGTGCCAGCAGCGGGCGGCTGGATACGCAGTATTTT; CDR3 protein: CASSGRLDTQYF
D gene: TRBD2; clone size: once; V gene: TRBV4-1; J gene: TRBJ2-2; CDR3 DNA: TGCGCCAGCAGCCAAGAGGCGGGGGCGAACACCGGGGAGCTGTTTTTT; CDR3 protein: CASSQEAGANTGELFF
D gene: TRBD2; clone size: .; V gene: TRBV13; J gene: TRBJ2-7; CDR3 DNA: TGTGCCAGCAGCTTAGGACGTAGCGGGAGTGGCCACGAGCAGTACTTC; CDR3 protein: CASSLGRSGSGHEQYF
D gene: .; clone size: .; V gene: TRBV29-1; J gene: TRBJ2-1; CDR3 DNA: TGCAGCGTTGAAGGGAGACAGGGAGGTTGGAATGAGCAGTTCTTC; CDR3 protein: CSVEGRQGGWNEQFF
D gene: TRBD2; clone size: .; V gene: TRBV4-1; J gene: TRBJ2-7; CDR3 DNA: TGCGCCAGCAGCCAGGGACGACTAGCGAATAACGAGCAGTACTTC; CDR3 protein: CASSQGRLANNEQYF
D gene: .; clone size: .; V gene: TRBV29-1; J gene: TRBJ1-1; CDR3 DNA: TGCAGCGTTGAAGATTGGGGGGAGAACACTGAAGCTTTCTTT; CDR3 protein: CSVEDWGENTEAFF
D gene: .; clone size: .; V gene: TRBV27; J gene: TRBJ2-5; CDR3 DNA: TGTGCCAGCAGCTCCGGGACCCGCGAGGGAAAAGAGACCCAGTACTTC; CDR3 protein: CASSSGTREGKETQYF
D gene: TRBD2; clone size: .; V gene: TRBV25-1; J gene: TRBJ2-7; CDR3 DNA: TGTGCCAGCAGTGGGGCTAGCGGGAGCTACGAGCAGTACTTC; CDR3 protein: CASSGASGSYEQYF
D gene: .; clone size: .; V gene: TRBV7-3; J gene: TRBJ2-2; CDR3 DNA: TGTGCCAGCAGCCTGACAGGAGCACTGGGGACCGGGGAGCTGTTTTTT; CDR3 protein: CASSLTGALGTGELFF
D gene: .; clone size: .; V gene: TRBV5-1; J gene: TRBJ2-3; CDR3 DNA: TGCGCCAGCAGCTTGGCCGCGGCAGGGTCCACAGATACGCAGTATTTT; CDR3 protein: CASSLAAAGSTDTQYF
D gene: TRBD1; clone size: .; V gene: TRBV7-9; J gene: TRBJ2-1; CDR3 DNA: TGTGCCAGCAGCTCGCCTCTAAGGGACAGGGAAATTTTCTCGCAGTTCTTC; CDR3 protein: CASSSPLRDREIFSQFF
D gene: .; clone size: .; V gene: TRBV27; J gene: TRBJ2-1; CDR3 DNA: TGTGCCAGCAGTCCCCCCTACGGGCAGAGCTCCTACAATGAGCAGTTCTTC; CDR3 protein: CASSPPYGQSSYNEQFF
D gene: .; clone size: once; V gene: TRBV7-9; J gene: TRBJ2-3; CDR3 DNA: TGTGCCAGCAGCTTACCGGGGGACACAGATACGCAGTATTTT; CDR3 protein: CASSLPGDTDTQYF
D gene: TRBD2; clone size: .; V gene: TRBV2; J gene: TRBJ2-1; CDR3 DNA: TGTGCCAGCAGTCGACTAGCGGGAGAGCAGTTCTTC; CDR3 protein: CASSRLAGEQFF
D gene: TRBD2; clone size: .; V gene: TRBV2; J gene: TRBJ2-3; CDR3 DNA: TGTGCCGGATGGGGGCAGCGGGAGAAAAGCACAGATACGCAGTATTTT; CDR3 protein: CAGWGQREKSTDTQYF
D gene: TRBD1; clone size: .; V gene: TRBV9; J gene: TRBJ2-5; CDR3 DNA: TGTGCCAGCAGCGTAGGGGACAGAGTAGAGACCCAGTACTTC; CDR3 protein: CASSVGDRVETQYF
D gene: .; clone size: .; V gene: TRBV11-3; J gene: TRBJ2-3; CDR3 DNA: TGTGCCAGCAGCAAGGGAGGCTCTTGGTCCGATACGCAGTATTTT; CDR3 protein: CASSKGGSWSDTQYF
D gene: .; clone size: once; V gene: TRBV11-2; J gene: TRBJ1-1; CDR3 DNA: TGTGCCAGCAGCTTAGATCGCTTGGACAGTAACACTGAAGCTTTCTTT; CDR3 protein: CASSLDRLDSNTEAFF
D gene: .; clone size: .; V gene: TRBV6-5; J gene: TRBJ1-4; CDR3 DNA: TGTGCCAGCAGTCTAACAAGGCATGAAAAACTGTTTTTT; CDR3 protein: CASSLTRHEKLFF
D gene: .; clone size: .; V gene: TRBV9; J gene: TRBJ2-5; CDR3 DNA: TGTGCCAGCAGCGTAACCAGGGGCGAGACCCAGTACTTC; CDR3 protein: CASSVTRGETQYF
D gene: TRBD1; clone size: .; V gene: TRBV6-6; J gene: TRBJ2-7; CDR3 DNA: TGTGCCAGCAGTTACGATGGACAGGGGGACCACGAGCAGTACTTC; CDR3 protein: CASSYDGQGDHEQYF
D gene: .; clone size: .; V gene: TRBV4-3; J gene: TRBJ2-1; CDR3 DNA: TGCGCCAGCAGTCAAGATCTCGCGGCCCACTACAATGAGCAGTTCTTC; CDR3 protein: CASSQDLAAHYNEQFF
D gene: .; clone size: .; V gene: TRBV5-6; J gene: TRBJ1-5; CDR3 DNA: TGTGCCAGCAGCTTGGGTGGAGGGCGGACCTGGGGCAATCAGCCCCAGCATTTT; CDR3 protein: CASSLGGGRTWGNQPQHF
D gene: .; clone size: .; V gene: TRBV5-5; J gene: TRBJ2-1; CDR3 DNA: TGTGCCAGCAGCTCGGACGGGATCTACTACAATGAGCAGTTCTTC; CDR3 protein: CASSSDGIYYNEQFF
D gene: TRBD1; clone size: .; V gene: TRBV29-1; J gene: TRBJ2-1; CDR3 DNA: TGCAGCGTTGAGGACAGGAGCTCCTACAATGAGCAGTTCTTC; CDR3 protein: CSVEDRSSYNEQFF
D gene: .; clone size: few; V gene: TRBV6-6; J gene: TRBJ1-5; CDR3 DNA: TGTGCCAGCAGGCAGGGGAGAGGCAATCAGCCCCAGCATTTT; CDR3 protein: CASRQGRGNQPQHF